One and the same sample provided the 32 T cell receptor beta chains below, sequenced in a study of T cell responses to AZD1222 COVID-19 vaccine. Some clones are missing from TCRdb's copy, which holds only in-frame ones; the method was immunoSEQ multiplex PCR. The sample includes roughly 90,000 clones, 75% to 95% of them seen just once. The sequences come from peripheral blood, collected on day 0 of MenACWY control vaccination. Every receptor here comes from an adult in good health.

The chain recombines TRBV6-5 with TRBJ2-1, with TRBD2 matching 9 bases. This CDR3 has 15 amino acids. Trimming at V came to 5 bases and at J to 8 bases, leaving 10 bases not matched to a gene. Germline V lookup: CDR1 MNHEY, CDR2 SVGAGI. Here the CDR3 DNA reads TGTGCCAGCAGTACAACTATAGCGGGAGACGATGAGCAGTTCTTC. It yields the protein CASSTTIAGDDEQFF.

The chain is built from TRBV7-2 and TRBJ2-7; TRBD2 matches 9 bases. The CDR3 is 18 amino acids. Losses at the gene ends were 0 bases for V and 0 bases for J; bases not matched to a gene: 9. The germline gives CDR1 SGHTA, CDR2 FQGNSA. The CDR3 DNA reads as TGTGCCAGCAGCTTAGCGCCTAGCGGGATCACCCTCTCCTACGAGCAGTACTTC. Protein sequence: CASSLAPSGITLSYEQYF.

The rearrangement links TRBV28 to TRBJ2-2; 7 positions match TRBD1. The germline gives CDR1 MDHEN, CDR2 SYDVKM. This CDR3 has 17 amino acids. Trimming cost V 5 bases and J 0 bases; bases outside gene matches: 9. DNA of the CDR3: TGTGCCAGCAGTCCCATGGGGACAGAGACGAACACCGGGGAGCTGTTTTTT. It translates to CASSPMGTETNTGELFF.

This rearrangement joins TRBV2 to TRBJ2-1; 8 bases align to TRBD2. Germline loops: CDR1 SNHLY, CDR2 FYNNEI. The CDR3 spans 15 residues. J was trimmed by 2 bases and V by 3 bases; bases with no gene match: 3. CDR3 region: CASSEGGRTYNEQFF. For the CDR3, the DNA is TGTGCCAGCAGTGAGGGCGGGAGGACCTACAATGAGCAGTTCTTC. Combining the CDR3 with reference TRBV2 and TRBJ2-1 gives the whole variable domain EPEVTQTPSHQVTQMGQEVILRCVPISNHLYFYWYRQILGQKVEFLVSFYNNEISEKSEIFDDQFSVERPDGSNFTLKIRSTKLEDSAMYFCASSEGGRTYNEQFFGPGTRLTVL.

The rearrangement links TRBV5-4 to TRBJ2-3; D not certain. The CDR3 is 12 residues long. Deletions cut 7 bases from V and 0 bases from J, with 6 bases between. Looked up from germline, CDR1 is SGHNT and CDR2 is YYREEE (reference sequence). The CDR3 DNA sequence: TGTGCCAGCTCCAGGAGCACAGATACGCAGTATTTT. Protein: CASSRSTDTQYF. The whole variable domain, filled in from reference TRBV5-4 and TRBJ2-3, reads ETGVTQSPTHLIKTRGQQVTLRCSSQSGHNTVSWYQQALGQGPQFIFQYYREEENGRGNFPPRFSGLQFPNYSSELNVNALELDDSALYLCASSRSTDTQYFGPGTRLTVL.

This chain joins TRBV6-2 or TRBV6-3 and TRBJ2-7; the match to TRBD1 covers 8 bases. The CDR3 spans 14 residues. Trimming removed 3 bases from V and 0 bases from J; junction bases left unmatched: 1. Germline assignment: CDR1 MNHEY and CDR2 SVGEGT. CDR3 bases: TGTGCCAGCAGTTATACAGGGGGCTCCTACGAGCAGTACTTC. Encoded protein: CASSYTGGSYEQYF.

This clone was seen only once. This chain uses TRBV30 with TRBJ1-4, with 8 bases identical to TRBD1. There are 14 residues in the CDR3. Germline assignment: CDR1 GTSNPN and CDR2 SVGIG (reference sequence). V lost 7 bases to trimming and J lost 0 bases; unmatched junction nucleotides: 4. The CDR3 coding sequence is TGTGCCTACAAGACAGGGGCAACTAATGAAAAACTGTTTTTT. Amino acids: CAYKTGATNEKLFF.

Only one count was recorded for this clone. The chain links TRBV7-9 to TRBJ2-7; TRBD2 matches at 9 bases. The CDR3 consists of 14 residues. CDR1 and CDR2 (germline): SEHNR, FQNEAQ (reference sequence). J gave up 3 bases and V 0 bases, and 0 bases lay outside the gene matches. CDR3 sequence (DNA): TGTGCCAGCAGCTTAGCTAGCGGGAGCTACGAGCAGTACTTC. Encoded protein: CASSLASGSYEQYF.

The CDR3 bases are TGCGCCAGCAGTCGGGACAGAACGGGCATGAACACTGAAGCTTTCTTT. Protein: CASSRDRTGMNTEAFF. This rearrangement joins TRBV5-1 to TRBJ1-1, with 7 bases fitting TRBD1. The germline CDR1 and CDR2 sequences are SGHRS and YFSETQ. V was pared by 5 bases and J by 0 bases, with 10 bases of the junction left unmatched. The CDR3 runs 16 residues.

This clone was counted a single time. The V call is TRBV4-1, the J call TRBJ1-2; D is perhaps TRBD1 (5 bases). This CDR3 region has 18 residues. V was clipped by 1 base and J by 6 bases, with 24 bases between them. The germline gives CDR1 MGHRA, CDR2 YSYEKL. The CDR3 protein is CASSQGPQGPLMRDGYTF. The DNA of the CDR3 is TGCGCCAGCAGCCAAGGTCCGCAGGGACCCCTTATGCGGGATGGCTACACCTTC.

The chain couples TRBV7-9 to TRBJ2-5; no clear D gene. Trimming stripped 2 bases from V and 2 bases from J, with 6 bases between. The CDR3 is 13 amino acids. Germline values: CDR1 SEHNR, CDR2 FQNEAQ (reference sequence). The CDR3 here is CASSLNQQETQYF. CDR3 in DNA: TGTGCCAGCAGCTTAAACCAGCAAGAGACCCAGTACTTC.

This clone was detected only once. The chain combines TRBV9 with TRBJ2-7; perhaps TRBD2 as D (5 bases). Germline V gene sequence: CDR1 SGDLS, CDR2 YYNGEE. Trimming shortened V by 2 bases and J by 3 bases, and 12 bases separated the two germline ends. The CDR3 totals 14 residues. CDR3 DNA: TGTGCCAGCAGCGTTCAGGACGGACTCTACGAGCAGTACTTC. It codes for CASSVQDGLYEQYF.

The CDR3 reads CASSDLGAITEAFF. DNA of the CDR3: TGTGCCAGCAGTGACCTGGGGGCGATCACTGAAGCTTTCTTT. This chain connects TRBV28 to TRBJ1-1, with D perhaps matching TRBD1 (6 bases). Germline CDR1 MDHEN, CDR2 SYDVKM. The CDR3 loop spans 14 amino acids. V was shortened by 5 bases and J by 4 bases, with 14 bases between the two germline ends.

The rearrangement joins TRBV14 to TRBJ2-7; TRBD2 matches 8 bases. V was pared by 1 base and J by 2 bases, with 4 bases of the junction left unmatched. The CDR3 has 15 residues. Germline V CDR1 and CDR2: SGHDN, FVKESK. The CDR3 loop is CASSQGAGGPYEQYF. CDR3 coding DNA: TGTGCCAGCAGCCAAGGGGCGGGAGGCCCCTACGAGCAGTACTTC.

This clone was detected once. This rearrangement joins TRBV15 to TRBJ1-1; 8 bases fit TRBD1. Germline trimming cut 1 base from V and 5 bases from J; bases unmatched to any gene: 3. Per germline, CDR1 LNHNV and CDR2 YYDKDF (reference sequence). This CDR3 is built from 14 residues. The CDR3 nucleotides are TGTGCCACCAGCAGAGGACAGGGGAGGACTGAAGCTTTCTTT. This encodes CATSRGQGRTEAFF.

The chain employs TRBV4-3 and TRBJ2-5; TRBD2 is a possible D gene (5 bases). From germline, CDR1 is LGHNA and CDR2 YSLEER. V lost 2 bases to trimming and J lost 2 bases, with 6 bases between them. CDR3 length equals 13 residues. The CDR3 nucleotides read TGCGCCAGCAGCCAACGGAGGCAAGAGACCCAGTACTTC. Translated: CASSQRRQETQYF.

V is TRBV27 and J is TRBJ2-7; D is possibly TRBD1 or TRBD2 (5 bases each). Germline CDR1 is MNHEY and CDR2 is SMNVEV (reference sequence). Trimming pared 5 bases from V and 3 bases from J, leaving 11 bases between. There are 13 residues in the CDR3. The CDR3 DNA sequence: TGTGCCAGCAGTCCCAGTGGGGGCTACGAGCAGTACTTC. This translates into CASSPSGGYEQYF.

The J gene is TRBJ2-7, the V gene TRBV10-3; TRBD2 agrees at 7 bases. The V and J ends lost 3 bases and 10 bases, in that order; junction bases with no gene match: 12. The CDR3 is 14 residues long. Germline CDR1 ENHRY, CDR2 SYGVKD. CDR3 sequence: CAISETGSGNYQYF. CDR3 DNA: TGTGCCATCAGTGAAACGGGAAGCGGGAACTACCAGTACTTC.

This clone was detected only once. This chain joins TRBV4-2 and TRBJ1-2, with D unclear. Trimming took off 0 bases at V and 6 bases at J, with 17 bases between the two ends. Germline loops: CDR1 LGHNA, CDR2 YNFKEQ. The CDR3 totals 16 residues. The chain's CDR3 is CASSQDRLMGHNGYTF. The CDR3 DNA reads TGTGCCAGCAGCCAAGATCGCTTGATGGGTCATAATGGCTACACCTTC.

This chain connects TRBV29-1 to TRBJ2-4; D is undetermined. The CDR3 spans 13 residues. V was pared by 1 base and J by 5 bases, with 9 bases between. Germline V CDR1 and CDR2: SQVTM, ANQGSEA. CDR3 nucleotides: TGCAGCGTTGAAGCAGCTTCGGAAAACATTCAGTACTTC. It is translated as CSVEAASENIQYF.

This clone was observed once. This chain joins TRBV6-2 or TRBV6-3 and TRBJ2-6; no reliable D call. The CDR3 spans 16 residues. Germline V gives CDR1 MNHEY, CDR2 SVGEGT. Trimming left V 0 bases short and J 0 bases short, with 6 bases between. CDR3 region: CASSYSGDSGANVLTF. The DNA for the CDR3 is TGTGCCAGCAGTTACTCTGGAGACTCTGGGGCCAACGTCCTGACTTTC.

The chain recombines TRBV12-3 or TRBV12-4 with TRBJ2-1; D not certain. There are 13 residues in the CDR3. V was trimmed by 2 bases and J by 8 bases, leaving 10 bases between them. CDR3 DNA: TGTGCCAGCAGTTTAACGCGCCGGGATGAGCAGTTCTTC. It is translated as CASSLTRRDEQFF.

The J gene is TRBJ1-1, the V gene TRBV5-1, with TRBD1 matching over 8 bases. Germline V gene data show CDR1 as SGHRS and CDR2 as YFSETQ. This CDR3 has 15 amino acids. Losses at the gene ends were 2 bases for V and 3 bases for J; bases not matched to a gene: 6. The CDR3 sequence: CASSLLTGGDTEAFF. CDR3 in DNA: TGCGCCAGCAGCTTATTAACAGGGGGTGACACTGAAGCTTTCTTT.

V and J are TRBV10-1 and TRBJ2-7; D perhaps matches TRBD2 (5 bases). This CDR3 has 15 amino acids. The germline gives CDR1 WNHNN, CDR2 SYGVQD (reference sequence). The germline V and J ends were trimmed by 0 bases and 5 bases, with 14 bases remaining between them. In DNA form, the CDR3 reads TGCGCCAGCAGTGAGTCGGGGAGCGGATCGAACGAGCAGTACTTC. It specifies CASSESGSGSNEQYF.

The rearrangement joins TRBV11-2 to TRBJ2-3; TRBD2 aligns across 11 bases. Trimming removed 5 bases from V and 4 bases from J; junction bases left unmatched: 8. The CDR3 is 16 residues long. Per germline, CDR1 SGHAT and CDR2 FQNNGV. The CDR3 spells CASSIGTSGSSDTQYF. CDR3 DNA: TGTGCCAGCAGCATCGGGACTAGCGGTTCTTCAGATACGCAGTATTTT.

This rearrangement joins TRBV30 to TRBJ1-5; D remains ambiguous. The V end lost 4 bases, the J end lost 1 base, and 8 bases lay between the germline ends. The V gene's germline CDR1 is GTSNPN and CDR2 SVGIG (reference sequence). The CDR3 extends over 13 amino acids. This CDR3 is CAWNGQSNQPQHF. The CDR3 DNA is TGTGCCTGGAACGGCCAGAGCAATCAGCCCCAGCATTTT.

The chain employs TRBV19 and TRBJ1-1; D remains ambiguous. The CDR3 consists of 10 residues. V lost 6 bases and J lost 2, with 1 base in between. Per the germline V gene, CDR1 is LNHDA and CDR2 is SQIVND (reference sequence). The CDR3 DNA reads as TGTGCCAGTAGAAACACTGAAGCTTTCTTT. It codes for CASRNTEAFF.

This chain uses TRBV30 with TRBJ1-4; TRBD1 is a possible D gene (5 bases). Germline CDR1 reads GTSNPN; CDR2 reads SVGIG (reference sequence). V gave up 1 base and J gave up 0 bases, with 9 bases separating them. The CDR3 contains 15 residues. CDR3 residues: CAWSGGLATNEKLFF. CDR3 DNA sequence: TGTGCCTGGAGTGGGGGCCTTGCAACTAATGAAAAACTGTTTTTT.

The V and J genes are TRBV30 and TRBJ1-6; TRBD1 matches at 9 bases. CDR3 length: 17 residues. The germline V gene encodes CDR1 GTSNPN and CDR2 SVGIG (reference sequence). The junction had 9 bases not matched to a gene; V was cut back by 0 bases and J by 6 bases. CDR3 in DNA: TGTGCCTGGAGTGTACAGGGGGCACCTATCGGTAATTCACCCCTCCACTTT. It specifies CAWSVQGAPIGNSPLHF.

This clone was seen more than once but under ten times. The rearrangement joins TRBV2 to TRBJ1-5; tentatively, D is TRBD1 (5 bases). CDR1 and CDR2 (germline): SNHLY, FYNNEI. V gave up 3 bases and J gave up 4 bases, with 13 bases separating them. The CDR3 has 15 amino acids. The CDR3, as DNA: TGTGCCAGCAGTGAGGAGGGGCGACCAAATCAGCCCCAGCATTTT. Amino acids: CASSEEGRPNQPQHF.

The chain recombines TRBV5-5 with TRBJ2-7, with a tentative D call TRBD1 (6 bases). Trimming took 0 bases from V and 6 from J, leaving 22 bases between them. Germline V CDR1 and CDR2: SGHKS, YYEKEE (reference sequence). This CDR3 comprises 17 residues. CDR3 sequence (DNA): TGTGCCAGCAGCTTGGCTTTGGGACACTCCTCGGATGGCGAGCAGTACTTC. This translates into CASSLALGHSSDGEQYF.

V gene TRBV7-2 combines with J gene TRBJ2-1; D is ambiguous. Germline V gives CDR1 SGHTA, CDR2 FQGNSA. Deletions cut 5 bases from V and 7 bases from J, with 12 bases between. The CDR3 runs 13 residues. CDR3 amino acids: CASSISGVNEQFF. The CDR3 DNA reads TGTGCCAGCAGCATATCAGGCGTGAATGAGCAGTTCTTC.